This TCR beta chain comes out of a study of CD8 T cells in ankylosing spondylitis. Study-wide findings and caveats: Seven to nine highly homologous variants formed a TCR beta motif that appeared characteristic of ankylosing spondylitis blood. Clones linked to the disease showed a CD8+ phenotype. They occurred at relatively low frequencies in peripheral blood. Reportedly, matched ankylosing spondylitis synovial fluid was significantly enriched for disease-linked clones.

Construction of TCR beta libraries was performed using quantitative 5'-RACE with molecular barcodes. TCRdb processed the 5' RACE reads anew with MiXCR; each CDR3 protein has one entry. The sample contains more than 300,000 distinct CDR3 sequences, 6.5% to 10% of which appear only once. Note on this clonotype: Its antigen is unknown.

The V gene lost 2 bases and the J gene lost 1 base, with 17 bases spanning the gap. Germline CDR1 reads DFQATT; CDR2 reads SNEGSKA (reference sequence). This CDR3 comprises 16 residues. The clonotype originates from a male donor with ankylosing spondylitis. This chain joins TRBV20-1 and TRBJ1-1; tentatively, D is TRBD1 (6 bases). The sample comprised blood, either unsorted or a sorted T cell fraction (not recorded which). CDR3 loop: CSARQQGAEKNTEAFF. In nucleotides, the CDR3 is TGCAGTGCTAGACAACAGGGAGCCGAAAAGAACACTGAAGCTTTCTTT.